This T cell receptor (beta chain) derives from a study of blood T cell repertoires in COVID-19. TCRdb keeps only in-frame clones here, not all; method: immunoSEQ multiplex PCR. The sample includes some 38,000 clones, roughly 75% seen only once; the top ten take 16%. V lost 1 base to trimming and J lost 3 bases, with 10 bases between them. The CDR3 consists of 14 residues. Germline V gene data show CDR1 as LNHNV and CDR2 as YYDKDF (reference sequence). The receptor's source is a man between 65 and 80 years old with acute or convalescent COVID-19. The V gene is TRBV15, the J gene TRBJ2-7; D gene unclear. Sequencing was performed on peripheral blood. This CDR3 reads CATSRAGFLYEQYF. CDR3 in DNA: TGTGCCACCAGCAGAGCCGGGTTCCTCTACGAGCAGTACTTC.